The clone carrying this T cell receptor beta chain was detected once. This sample stems from a study of blood T cell repertoires in COVID-19. The CDR3 has 14 residues. V was shortened by 5 bases and J by 3 bases, with 13 bases between the two germline ends. Germline-derived CDR1 and CDR2 are SEHNR and FQNEAQ (reference sequence). The data were produced by immunoSEQ multiplex PCR, yet TCRdb's version contains in-frame clones alone and is incomplete. The sample comprises 250,000 to 300,000 clones, about 86% of which are singletons, and around 3.2% rests with the top ten. Input material: peripheral blood. The TCR originated in a woman in her sixties with active or convalescent COVID-19. The chain links TRBV7-9 to TRBJ1-1, with D perhaps TRBD1 (6 bases). In DNA form, the CDR3 reads TGTGCCAGCAGCCCCCGAGGGGGGGACACTGAAGCTTTCTTT. Translated, it gives CASSPRGGDTEAFF.